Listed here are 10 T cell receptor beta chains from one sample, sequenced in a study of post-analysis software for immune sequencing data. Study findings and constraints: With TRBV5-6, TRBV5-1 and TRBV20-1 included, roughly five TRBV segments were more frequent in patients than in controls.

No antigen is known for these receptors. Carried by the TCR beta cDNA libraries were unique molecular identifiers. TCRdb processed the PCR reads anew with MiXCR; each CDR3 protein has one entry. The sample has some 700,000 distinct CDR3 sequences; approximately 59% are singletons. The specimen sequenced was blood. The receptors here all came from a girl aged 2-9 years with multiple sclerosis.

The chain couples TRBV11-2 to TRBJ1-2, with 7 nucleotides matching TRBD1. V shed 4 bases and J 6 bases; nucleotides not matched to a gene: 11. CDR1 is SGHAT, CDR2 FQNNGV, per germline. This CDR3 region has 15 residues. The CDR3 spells CASSSLDREGNGYTF. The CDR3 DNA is TGTGCCAGCAGCTCATTAGACAGGGAGGGGAATGGCTACACCTTC. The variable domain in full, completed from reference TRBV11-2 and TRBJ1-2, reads EAGVAQSPRYKIIEKRQSVAFWCNPISGHATLYWYQQILGQGPKLLIQFQNNGVVDDSQLPKDRFSAERLKGVDSTLKIQPAKLEDSAVYLCASSSLDREGNGYTFGSGTRLTVV.

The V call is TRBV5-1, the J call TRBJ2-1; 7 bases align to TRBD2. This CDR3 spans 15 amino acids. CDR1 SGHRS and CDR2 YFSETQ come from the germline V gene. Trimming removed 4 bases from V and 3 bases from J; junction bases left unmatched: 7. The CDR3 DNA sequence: TGCGCCAGCAGCCCCGTGGGGGGGAACTACAATGAGCAGTTCTTC. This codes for CASSPVGGNYNEQFF. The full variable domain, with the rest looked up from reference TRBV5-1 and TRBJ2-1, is KAGVTQTPRYLIKTRGQQVTLSCSPISGHRSVSWYQQTPGQGLQFLFEYFSETQRNKGNFPGRFSGRQFSNSRSEMNVSTLELGDSALYLCASSPVGGNYNEQFFGPGTRLTVL.

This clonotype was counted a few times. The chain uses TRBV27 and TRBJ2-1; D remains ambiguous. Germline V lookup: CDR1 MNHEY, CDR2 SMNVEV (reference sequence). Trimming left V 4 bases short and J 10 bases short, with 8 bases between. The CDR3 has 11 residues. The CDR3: CASSSREEQFF. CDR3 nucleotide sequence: TGTGCCAGCAGTTCGAGAGAGGAGCAGTTCTTC.

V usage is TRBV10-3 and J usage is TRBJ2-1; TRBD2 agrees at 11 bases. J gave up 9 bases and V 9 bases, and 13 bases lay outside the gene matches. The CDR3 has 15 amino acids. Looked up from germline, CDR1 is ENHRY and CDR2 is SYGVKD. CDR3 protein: CAMSRWTSGFTEQFF. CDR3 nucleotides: TGTGCCATGTCGCGTTGGACTAGCGGGTTTACTGAGCAGTTCTTC.

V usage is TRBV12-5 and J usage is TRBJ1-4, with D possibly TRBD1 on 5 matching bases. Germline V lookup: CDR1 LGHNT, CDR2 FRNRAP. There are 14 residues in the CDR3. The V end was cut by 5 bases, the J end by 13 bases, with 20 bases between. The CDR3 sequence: CASGPRGARGLLFF. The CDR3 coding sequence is TGTGCTAGTGGTCCCCGCGGAGCGAGGGGTCTACTGTTTTTT.

This CDR3 is CSVERQGATEAFF. The CDR3 DNA is TGCAGCGTTGAGAGACAGGGGGCCACTGAAGCTTTCTTT. The V call is TRBV29-1, the J call TRBJ1-1; 10 nucleotides align to TRBD1. Germline CDR1 SQVTM, CDR2 ANQGSEA. CDR3 length equals 13 residues. V lost 3 bases, J lost 4 bases, and 2 bases stayed unmatched.

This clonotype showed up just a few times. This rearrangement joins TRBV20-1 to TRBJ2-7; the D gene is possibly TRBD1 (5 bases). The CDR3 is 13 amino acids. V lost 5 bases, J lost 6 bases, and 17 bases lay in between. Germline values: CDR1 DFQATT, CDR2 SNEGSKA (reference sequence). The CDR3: CSAAEVGAREQYF. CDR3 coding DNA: TGCAGTGCTGCAGAGGTAGGGGCTCGCGAGCAGTACTTC.

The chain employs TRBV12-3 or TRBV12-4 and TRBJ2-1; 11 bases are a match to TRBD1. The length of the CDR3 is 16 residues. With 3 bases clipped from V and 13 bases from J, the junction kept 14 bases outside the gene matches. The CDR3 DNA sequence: TGTGCCAGCAGTTTGTCCGGGACAGGGGGACTCGAGACCCAGTTCTTC. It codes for CASSLSGTGGLETQFF.

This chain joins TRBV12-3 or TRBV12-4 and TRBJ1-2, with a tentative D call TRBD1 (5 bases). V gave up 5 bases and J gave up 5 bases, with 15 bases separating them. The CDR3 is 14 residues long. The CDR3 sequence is CASSAAGGGYGYTF. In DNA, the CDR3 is TGTGCCAGCAGTGCTGCCGGGGGAGGGTATGGCTACACCTTC.

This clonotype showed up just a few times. DNA of the CDR3: TGCAGTGCTAGGTCCGAGAGCGGTTCCTACGAGCAGTACTTC. Residues: CSARSESGSYEQYF. The chain joins TRBV20-1 to TRBJ2-7, with TRBD2 as a possible D gene (5 bases). The CDR3 spans 14 residues. V lost 3 bases and J lost 1, with 13 bases in between. CDR1 is DFQATT and CDR2 is SNEGSKA in the germline V gene (reference sequence).